This T cell receptor beta chain derives from a study of T cell repertoires in cytomegalovirus infection. TCRdb analysed the reads with MiXCR anew, one entry per CDR3 protein. The sample lists approximately 490,000 distinct CDR3 sequences; around 11% were seen once. Study-level findings and limits: It was HLA-C-restricted CMV-specific TCR beta clonotypes that dominated the response ex vivo.

A note on this clonotype: Its antigen is unidentified. A read error may account for a junction end that differs from germline.

Specimen: PBMCs. The receptor was derived from a human donor in good health (CMV status not recorded). Some clones in this sample may be carry-over from other donors' samples.

The CDR3 DNA is TGTGCCAGCAGCCAAGATGGGACACGAAATTCACCCCTCTACTTT. It specifies CASSQDGTRNSPLYF. The chain is built from TRBV14 and TRBJ1-6; a possible D gene is TRBD1 (6 bases). This CDR3 has 15 residues. From germline, CDR1 is SGHDN and CDR2 FVKESK.